The clone carrying this T cell receptor (beta chain) came up a few times. The antigen is undetermined. The data derive from a study of brain metastases from non-small cell lung cancer. The study's findings and limits: T-cell clones appeared expanded in about 64% of brain metastases relative to matched primary tumors. Brain metastases had lower T-cell infiltration than primary tumors. Brain metastases shared most TCR repertoire with primaries, with sparse T cells.

CDR3 size: 14 residues. V shed 2 bases and J shed 2 bases, with 8 bases lying between them. Germline V gene data show CDR1 as SGHTA and CDR2 as FQGTGA. This table comes from immunoSEQ multiplex PCR, and its TCRdb copy is limited to in-frame clones, with some not included. The table records some 4,300 clones, just under 85% of them present only once. The chain is built from TRBV7-3 and TRBJ2-3, with a possible D match to TRBD2 (6 bases). The sequenced sample was primary lung tumor tissue. The sequence derives from a donor aged 40 or older with non-small cell lung cancer. CDR3 sequence reads: CASSLGGYTDTQYF. The CDR3 DNA follows: TGTGCCAGCAGCTTAGGGGGGTACACAGATACGCAGTATTTT. Looking up the rest from reference TRBV7-3 and TRBJ2-3 gives the full variable domain: GAGVSQTPSNKVTEKGKYVELRCDPISGHTALYWYRQSLGQGPEFLIYFQGTGAADDSGLPNDRFFAVRPEGSVSTLKIQRTERGDSAVYLCASSLGGYTDTQYFGPGTRLTVL.